The present T cell receptor (beta chain) was sequenced within a study of T cell responses to AZD1222 COVID-19 vaccine. TCRdb's copy holds only in-frame clones and misses some; the assay was immunoSEQ multiplex PCR. Among some 180,000 clones, 85% to 90% were seen once, and the ten largest hold under 7.5%. Sequencing used peripheral blood, obtained on day 0 of AZD1222 vaccination. The TCR was taken from an adult in good health.

The CDR3 DNA follows: TGTGCCAGCAGTGAAGCGGGCAGGGGGTTGATAGCCAAAAACATTCAGTACTTC. Its protein product is CASSEAGRGLIAKNIQYF. The V gene is TRBV6-1, the J gene TRBJ2-4; 7 positions agree with TRBD1. V was clipped by 0 bases and J by 0 bases; unmatched bases: 8. This CDR3 spans 18 amino acids. Germline assignment: CDR1 MNHNS and CDR2 SASEGT.